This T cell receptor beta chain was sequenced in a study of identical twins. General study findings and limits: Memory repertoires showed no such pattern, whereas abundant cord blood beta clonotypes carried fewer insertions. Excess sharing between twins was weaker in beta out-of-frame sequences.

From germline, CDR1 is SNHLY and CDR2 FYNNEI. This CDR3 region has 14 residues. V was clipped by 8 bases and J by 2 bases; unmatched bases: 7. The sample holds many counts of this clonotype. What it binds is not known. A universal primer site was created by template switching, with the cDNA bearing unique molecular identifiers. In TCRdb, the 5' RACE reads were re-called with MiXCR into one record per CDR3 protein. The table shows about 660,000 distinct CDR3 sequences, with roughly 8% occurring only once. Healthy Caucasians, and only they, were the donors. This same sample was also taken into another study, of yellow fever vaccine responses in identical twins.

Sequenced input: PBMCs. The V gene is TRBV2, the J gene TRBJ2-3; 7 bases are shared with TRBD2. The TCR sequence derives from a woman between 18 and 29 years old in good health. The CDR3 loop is CASAGLDYTDTQYF. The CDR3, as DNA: TGTGCCAGCGCAGGACTAGACTACACAGATACGCAGTATTTT.